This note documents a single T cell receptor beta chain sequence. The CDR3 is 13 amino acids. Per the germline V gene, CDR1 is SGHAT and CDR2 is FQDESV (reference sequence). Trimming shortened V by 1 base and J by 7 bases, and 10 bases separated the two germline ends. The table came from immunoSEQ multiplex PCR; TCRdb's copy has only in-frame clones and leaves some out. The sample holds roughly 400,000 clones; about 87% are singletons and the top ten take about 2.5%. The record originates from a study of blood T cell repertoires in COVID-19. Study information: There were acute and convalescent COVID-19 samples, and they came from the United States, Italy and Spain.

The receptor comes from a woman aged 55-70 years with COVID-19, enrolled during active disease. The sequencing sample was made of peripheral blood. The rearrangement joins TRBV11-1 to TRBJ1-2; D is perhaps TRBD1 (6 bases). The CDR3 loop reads CASSLGGTPGYTF. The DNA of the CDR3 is TGTGCCAGCAGCTTAGGGGGGACACCTGGCTACACCTTC. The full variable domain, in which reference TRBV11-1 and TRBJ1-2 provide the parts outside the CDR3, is EAEVAQSPRYKITEKSQAVAFWCDPISGHATLYWYRQILGQGPELLVQFQDESVVDDSQLPKDRFSAERLKGVDSTLKIQPAELGDSAMYLCASSLGGTPGYTFGSGTRLTVV.